This entry concerns a single T cell receptor (beta chain). Germline assignment: CDR1 SEHNR and CDR2 FQNEAQ (reference sequence). This CDR3 is built from 14 residues. Trimming took 1 base from V and 0 from J, leaving 6 bases between them. Original processing notes: Amplifying reference gene primers gave estimates of nucleated cell counts. TCRdb's copy holds only in-frame clones and misses some; the assay was immunoSEQ multiplex PCR. The D gene and trimming were derived from the DNA, and the V and J assignments and clone size from that table. The table records about 88,000 clones, 70% to 90% of them present only once. The data are from a study of blood T cell repertoires in COVID-19. The overall study: COVID-19 samples collected from the United States, Italy and Spain covered acute and convalescent phases. PBMCs, B-cell-depleted T cells, or T cells provided the cDNA or gDNA that made up the material.

This chain connects TRBV7-9 to TRBJ1-2; D is possibly TRBD1 (6 bases). This TCR came from a human donor in a cohort sampled during active COVID-19. The sample was peripheral blood. The DNA for the CDR3 is TGTGCCAGCAGCTTAGGACAGGCTAACTATGGCTACACCTTC. Amino acids: CASSLGQANYGYTF.